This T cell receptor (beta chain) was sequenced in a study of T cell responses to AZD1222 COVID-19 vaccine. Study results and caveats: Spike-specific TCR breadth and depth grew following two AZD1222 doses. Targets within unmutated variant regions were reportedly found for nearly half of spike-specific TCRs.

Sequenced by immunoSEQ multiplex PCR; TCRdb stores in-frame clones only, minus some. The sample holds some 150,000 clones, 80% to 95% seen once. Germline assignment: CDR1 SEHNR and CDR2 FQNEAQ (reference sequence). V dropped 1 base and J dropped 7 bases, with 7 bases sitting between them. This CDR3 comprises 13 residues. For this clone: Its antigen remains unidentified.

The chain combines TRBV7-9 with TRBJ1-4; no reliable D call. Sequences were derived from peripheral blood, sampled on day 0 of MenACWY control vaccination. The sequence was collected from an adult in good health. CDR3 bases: TGTGCCAGCAGCTTAGTCGGAGGTGAAAAACTGTTTTTT. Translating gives CASSLVGGEKLFF.